The rows below give T cell receptor beta chains drawn from one sample of a study of blood T cell repertoires in COVID-19. The assay was immunoSEQ multiplex PCR, and TCRdb's table has in-frame clones only and misses some. The table lists 61,000 or so clones, 70% to 90% of them singletons, with roughly 20% in the top ten. The sequenced material came from peripheral blood. Source of these receptors: a woman older than 75 with active COVID-19. CDR3s include the opening cysteine and the closing phenylalanine or tryptophan. Fields, in order: D gene, V gene, clone size, J gene, CDR3 DNA, CDR3 protein. The D gene is left open where the match is weak. Clone size is stated in some rows and not others, as once, few, many or a class when expanded.

TRBD1	TRBV9	-	TRBJ2-3	TGTGCCAGCAGCGTAGACAGGGGAGATACGCAGTATTTT	CASSVDRGDTQYF
TRBD2	TRBV5-1	-	TRBJ2-5	TGCGCCAGCTGCTTTGGGGTAGCGGGGGGGCAAGAGACCCAGTACTTC	CASCFGVAGGQETQYF
-	TRBV6-5	-	TRBJ1-3	TGTGCCAGCAGGGAGGGCCCCCTCTCTGGAAACACCATATATTTT	CASREGPLSGNTIYF
-	TRBV2	-	TRBJ1-4	TGTGCCAGCACCCGAGAAGGGACAAATGAAAAACTGTTTTTT	CASTREGTNEKLFF
-	TRBV6-6	-	TRBJ1-4	TGTGCCAGCAGCCGACCAAAGGGGGATGCAACTAATGAAAAACTGTTTTTT	CASSRPKGDATNEKLFF
-	TRBV7-9	few	TRBJ1-2	TGTGCCAGCAGCTTAAGCGGGGGTGCGAACTATGGCTACACCTTC	CASSLSGGANYGYTF
TRBD1	TRBV5-4	few	TRBJ2-7	TGTGCCAGCAGCCTAGAAGGGGGCACCTCCTACGAGCAGTACTTC	CASSLEGGTSYEQYF
TRBD2	TRBV5-1	-	TRBJ2-1	TGCGCCAGCAGCTTGGCCCCCGAGACTAGCGGAAACAATGAGCAGTTCTTC	CASSLAPETSGNNEQFF
-	TRBV3-1/TRBV3-2	-	TRBJ2-5	TGTGCCAGCAGCCAAGATTTCAGGGAAGAGACCCAGTACTTC	CASSQDFREETQYF
-	TRBV5-1	few	TRBJ2-2	TGCGCCAGCAGCTTGGAGCCAGGGGTGCCGGAGCTGTTTTTT	CASSLEPGVPELFF
TRBD2	TRBV7-2	-	TRBJ2-7	TGTGCCAGCAGCCCAACGCCTAGCGGGGGTCATTTCTACGAGCAGTACTTC	CASSPTPSGGHFYEQYF
-	TRBV28	-	TRBJ1-4	TGTGCCAGCAGTTTTACAGGAAGTAATGAAAAACTGTTTTTT	CASSFTGSNEKLFF
-	TRBV5-4	-	TRBJ2-2	TGTGCCAGCAGCTTGGTCGGTGTGGAGGGGGAGCTGTTTTTT	CASSLVGVEGELFF
TRBD2	TRBV14	few	TRBJ2-7	TGTGCCAGCAGCCCCTTTAGCGGGGCCTACGAGCAGTACTTC	CASSPFSGAYEQYF
TRBD1	TRBV29-1	-	TRBJ2-7	TGCAGCGTTGCCAGGGGGCTGCACGAGCAGTACTTC	CSVARGLHEQYF
-	TRBV4-1	-	TRBJ2-3	TGCGCCAGCAGCCAAGCGGTTGTCCCCCCCACAGATACGCAGTATTTT	CASSQAVVPPTDTQYF
TRBD2	TRBV6-6	-	TRBJ2-4	TGTGCCAGCAGGCCTACTAGCGGACAAACCAAAAACATTCAGTACTTC	CASRPTSGQTKNIQYF
TRBD1	TRBV19	-	TRBJ1-1	TGTGCCAGCAAAACAGGGGTAAGAACTGAAGCTTTCTTT	CASKTGVRTEAFF
TRBD2	TRBV6-2/TRBV6-3	-	TRBJ2-1	TGTGCCAGCAGTTATCGTCTAGCGGAGAGCTCCTACAATGAGCAGTTCTTC	CASSYRLAESSYNEQFF
TRBD1	TRBV5-4	few	TRBJ2-7	TGTGCCAGCAGCTTCGGACAGGGGGCTGGCGAGCAGTACTTC	CASSFGQGAGEQYF
-	TRBV6-1	once	TRBJ2-1	TGTGCCAGCAGTGAACGGGACACATACAATGAGCAGTTCTTC	CASSERDTYNEQFF
TRBD1	TRBV5-4	-	TRBJ2-2	TGTGCCAGCACCCGGACAGGGGGGGACGGGGAGCTGTTTTTT	CASTRTGGDGELFF
TRBD2	TRBV7-2	-	TRBJ2-3	TGTGCCAGCAGCTTAGAGGGTACTAGCGGGGTCAGCACAGATACGCAGTATTTT	CASSLEGTSGVSTDTQYF
TRBD2	TRBV19	-	TRBJ2-2	TGTGCCAGTAGTATTCAGGACAGGAGACTAGCGGGACACTCCGGGGAGCTGTTTTTT	CASSIQDRRLAGHSGELFF
-	TRBV6-5	-	TRBJ2-7	TGTGCCAGCAGCCGTCCTCCAGGCAACTCCTACGAGCAGTACTTC	CASSRPPGNSYEQYF
TRBD1	TRBV7-6	once	TRBJ2-5	TGTGCCAGCAGCTTACCGGGACAGGGGGCGGGAGAGACCCAGTACTTC	CASSLPGQGAGETQYF
TRBD2	TRBV10-2	-	TRBJ2-7	TGCGCCAGCAGGATGAGGGCTAGCGGTGGCGAGCAGTACTTC	CASRMRASGGEQYF
TRBD2	TRBV11-2	-	TRBJ2-5	TGTGCCAGCAGCTTAGTCACTAGCGGGGGGCCACAGTACTTC	CASSLVTSGGPQYF
TRBD1	TRBV29-1	-	TRBJ1-5	TGCAGCGTCAAGACAGGGGGCGAGGATCAGCCCCAGCATTTT	CSVKTGGEDQPQHF
TRBD2	TRBV19	-	TRBJ2-7	TGTGCCAGTAGTGCGCTAGCGGGGTCCGACGAGCAGTACTTC	CASSALAGSDEQYF
TRBD1	TRBV18	once	TRBJ2-1	TGTGCCAGCTCACAGGGGAGGACAGGGGAGTACAATGAGCAGTTCTTC	CASSQGRTGEYNEQFF
TRBD1	TRBV11-1	-	TRBJ2-7	TGTGCCAGCAGCCCCTCGTGGGGACAGGGGGCCTACGAGCAGTACTTC	CASSPSWGQGAYEQYF
TRBD2	TRBV19	-	TRBJ2-7	TGTGCCAGTAGTACCGGGACTAGCGGAACCTACGAGCAGTACTTC	CASSTGTSGTYEQYF
TRBD2	TRBV11-3	-	TRBJ2-1	TGTGCCAGCAGTCCTCTAGCGGGGGGGCCCAATGAGCAGTTCTTC	CASSPLAGGPNEQFF
-	TRBV6-2/TRBV6-3	-	TRBJ2-1	TGTGCCAGCAGTTACCGTGGCAGCGGTCTGGGTGGGCAGTTCTTC	CASSYRGSGLGGQFF
-	TRBV7-9	-	TRBJ2-3	TGTGCCAGCAGCATAGGACTTAGCACAGATACGCAGTATTTT	CASSIGLSTDTQYF
-	TRBV7-3	-	TRBJ2-5	TGTGCCAGCAGCCTAGGGGTGGGGGGATTCCAAGAGACCCAGTACTTC	CASSLGVGGFQETQYF
TRBD1	TRBV3-1/TRBV3-2	-	TRBJ2-7	TGTGCCAGCAGCCGGGACAGCAGGCAGTACTTC	CASSRDSRQYF
-	TRBV2	-	TRBJ1-1	TGTGCCAGCAGTGAAATGCCAGGGTTGAACACTGAAGCTTTCTTT	CASSEMPGLNTEAFF
TRBD1	TRBV9	once	TRBJ2-3	TGTGCCAGCAGCGTCCAGGGGGCCACAGATACGCAGTATTTT	CASSVQGATDTQYF
TRBD2	TRBV3-1/TRBV3-2	-	TRBJ2-5	TGTGCCAGCAGCCAGGGACTAGCGGGGGGGCGAGAGACCCAGTACTTC	CASSQGLAGGRETQYF
TRBD1	TRBV11-2	-	TRBJ2-7	TGTGCCAGCAGCCCATCGTTGGGACAGGGGGCTTCTGCGTACTTC	CASSPSLGQGASAYF
-	TRBV12-3/TRBV12-4	-	TRBJ1-1	TGTGCCAGCGAGTCTAGGAACACTGAAGCTTTCTTT	CASESRNTEAFF
TRBD2	TRBV7-9	-	TRBJ2-5	TGTGCCAGCAGCTTACGGCGGGGGGAAGAGACCCAGTACTTC	CASSLRRGEETQYF
-	TRBV10-3	-	TRBJ2-7	TGTGCCATCAGTAGCTGGGGGCCTAGCTCCTACGAGCAGTACTTC	CAISSWGPSSYEQYF
TRBD2	TRBV28	-	TRBJ2-1	TGTGCCAGCAGTTTACCCCGGGGGGGCTACTCCTACAATGAGCAGTTCTTC	CASSLPRGGYSYNEQFF
TRBD1	TRBV28	-	TRBJ1-5	TGTGCCAGCAGTATGCGACAGGGGGCAGGGGATCAGCCCCAGCATTTT	CASSMRQGAGDQPQHF
-	TRBV28	-	TRBJ2-6	TGTGCCAGCAGCCCCCCAGGGGCTGGGGCCAACGTCCTGACTTTC	CASSPPGAGANVLTF
-	TRBV6-6	-	TRBJ2-2	TGTGCCAGCACCCAAACAGGGAGGGACACCGGGGAGCTGTTTTTT	CASTQTGRDTGELFF
TRBD1	TRBV2	-	TRBJ2-1	TGTGCCAGCACCAAATCACAGGGGGCGTTCAATGAGCAGTTCTTC	CASTKSQGAFNEQFF
TRBD2	TRBV10-3	-	TRBJ2-7	TGTGCCAGCTCCGGGACTAGTCCCCCCTACGAGCAGTACTTC	CASSGTSPPYEQYF